This TCR beta chain was obtained from a study of blood T cell repertoires in COVID-19. Background on the study: Acute and convalescent COVID-19 samples came from the United States, Italy and Spain. T cells, B-cell-depleted T cells, or PBMCs provided the cDNA or gDNA that served as material.

The assay was immunoSEQ multiplex PCR, and TCRdb's table has in-frame clones only and misses some. The repertoire holds around 76,000 clones, with around 84% as singletons. The sequence came from a woman between 65 and 79 years old with acute or convalescent COVID-19. The sequenced sample consisted of peripheral blood.

Here the CDR3 DNA reads TGCGCCAGCAGCCAGAACAGGGGGCGAGTCCAAGAGACCCAGTACTTC. Its protein product is CASSQNRGRVQETQYF. This chain joins TRBV5-1 and TRBJ2-5; TRBD1 agrees at 9 bases. Trimming removed 4 bases from V and 1 base from J; junction bases left unmatched: 8. The CDR3 is 16 amino acids. The germline V gene encodes CDR1 SGHRS and CDR2 YFSETQ.